This T cell receptor (beta chain) originates from a study of T cells after yellow fever vaccination. Germline V CDR1 and CDR2: SNHLY, FYNNEI. Trimming removed 2 bases from V and 0 bases from J; junction bases left unmatched: 2. The CDR3 runs to 16 residues. MiXCR was run by TCRdb on the 5' RACE reads, yielding one entry per CDR3 protein. Of hundreds of thousands of distinct CDR3 sequences listed, roughly 12% were seen once; the top ten hold around 19%. The genes are TRBV2 and TRBJ2-2, with 8 bases aligning to TRBD1. This sequence was found in a man in his late teens or twenties who received the YFV17D yellow fever vaccine. Sequenced here: PBMCs, sampled on the day of the first yellow fever vaccination. This CDR3 is CASSEQGAPNTGELFF. The CDR3 DNA follows: TGTGCCAGCAGTGAACAGGGGGCGCCGAACACCGGGGAGCTGTTTTTT.